The 14 T cell receptor beta chains below come from one sample, sequenced in a study of beta chain features in type 1 diabetes. Study results and caveats: In all four CD4+ subsets, TCRB CDR3 length was significantly, moderately reduced in type 1 diabetes.

These receptors are not linked to any known antigen. Every isolated RNA sample was fully reverse transcribed, so sequencing captured expressed TCRB transcripts. Repertoires were generated with immunoSEQ multiplex PCR, while TCRdb's copy carries only in-frame clones and drops some. This table holds 300,000 to 350,000 clones, 9.3% found once. Sequences were obtained from central memory CD4+ T cells from blood. Receptor source: a man younger than 45 with type 1 diabetes.

The genes are TRBV28 and TRBJ1-2, with a possible D match to TRBD1 (5 bases). The CDR3 length is 15 residues. In germline, CDR1 is MDHEN, CDR2 SYDVKM. V was clipped by 6 bases and J by 2 bases, with 16 bases between them. The CDR3 DNA follows: TGTGCCAGCAGGCCCCAGAGGGGCGCGAACTATGGCTACACCTTC. It specifies CASRPQRGANYGYTF.

This clone appeared a few times. The chain has TRBV30 and TRBJ1-6; D unresolved. Germline loops: CDR1 GTSNPN, CDR2 SVGIG (reference sequence). CDR3 size: 14 residues. With 0 bases removed from V and 9 bases from J, the gap between germline ends came to 12 bases. CDR3 sequence reads: CAWSVPGRGSPLHF. As DNA, the CDR3 is TGTGCCTGGAGTGTACCTGGGCGGGGTTCACCCCTCCACTTT.

This clone was observed a few times. V gene TRBV5-1 combines with J gene TRBJ2-7, with TRBD2 as a possible D gene (6 bases). V lost 0 bases and J lost 7, with 20 bases in between. The germline V gene encodes CDR1 SGHRS and CDR2 YFSETQ. This CDR3 has 16 residues. As DNA, the CDR3 is TGCGCCAGCAGCTTGGGGTTGGGTTTTGGGGACTTGGAGCAGTACTTC. Encoded protein: CASSLGLGFGDLEQYF.

This clone was seen ten or more times. V gene TRBV7-9 combines with J gene TRBJ2-2; D may be TRBD2 (6 bases). Trimming cost V 5 bases and J 5 bases, with 9 bases left between them. The CDR3 has 13 amino acids. Germline lookup yields CDR1 SEHNR and CDR2 FQNEAQ (reference sequence). The CDR3 region is CASSGGITGELFF. CDR3 nucleotide sequence: TGTGCCAGCAGCGGCGGGATTACCGGGGAGCTGTTTTTT.

This clone was recorded many times. The rearrangement uses TRBV5-5 and TRBJ2-2, with a tentative D call TRBD1 (6 bases). This CDR3 region has 14 residues. Deletions cut 5 bases from V and 2 bases from J, with 10 bases between. CDR1 is SGHKS, CDR2 YYEKEE, per germline (reference sequence). CDR3 sequence: CASSPGQNTGELFF. DNA of the CDR3: TGTGCCAGCAGTCCGGGACAAAACACCGGGGAGCTGTTTTTT.

This clone has a handful of counts. The J gene is TRBJ2-7, the V gene TRBV10-1, with D maybe TRBD1 (6 bases). V lost 4 bases and J lost 7, with 11 bases in between. Germline V gives CDR1 WNHNN, CDR2 SYGVQD (reference sequence). The CDR3 contains 12 residues. The CDR3 here is CASSAPGAEQYF. CDR3 sequence (DNA): TGCGCCAGCAGTGCCCCAGGGGCAGAGCAGTACTTC.

The J gene is TRBJ1-2, the V gene TRBV9; D possibly corresponds to TRBD1 (5 bases). This CDR3 spans 15 amino acids. Per the germline V gene, CDR1 is SGDLS and CDR2 is YYNGEE. Trimming pared 6 bases from V and 0 bases from J, leaving 15 bases between. CDR3 residues: CASKPGRRANYGYTF. The CDR3 DNA is TGTGCCAGCAAGCCGGGGCGAAGAGCTAACTATGGCTACACCTTC.

This chain uses TRBV27 with TRBJ2-5; perhaps TRBD1 as D (5 bases). Trimming removed 5 bases at V and 4 bases at J, with 11 bases between. Per germline, CDR1 MNHEY and CDR2 SMNVEV (reference sequence). The CDR3 runs 13 residues. The CDR3 bases are TGTGCCAGCAGTAGGGGATTCGGAGAGACCCAGTACTTC. Its translation is CASSRGFGETQYF.

This clone was seen many times. In the same sample, other DNA sequences code for this CDR3. The J gene is TRBJ2-1, the V gene TRBV5-1; D may be TRBD2 (6 bases). There are 15 residues in the CDR3. The V end was cut by 0 bases, the J end by 0 bases, with 7 bases between. Germline CDR1 is SGHRS and CDR2 is YFSETQ. The CDR3 reads CASSLDGGSYNEQFF. Here the CDR3 DNA reads TGCGCCAGCAGCTTGGACGGGGGCTCCTACAATGAGCAGTTCTTC. The full variable domain, with the rest looked up from reference TRBV5-1 and TRBJ2-1, is KAGVTQTPRYLIKTRGQQVTLSCSPISGHRSVSWYQQTPGQGLQFLFEYFSETQRNKGNFPGRFSGRQFSNSRSEMNVSTLELGDSALYLCASSLDGGSYNEQFFGPGTRLTVL.

Many counts were recorded for this clone. The rearrangement links TRBV5-6 to TRBJ2-6; 8 nucleotides match TRBD1. The CDR3 has 16 amino acids. From germline, CDR1 is SGHDT and CDR2 YYEEEE. The V gene end was trimmed by 3 bases and the J gene end by 2 bases; junction bases not matched to a gene: 4. CDR3 in amino acids: CASSWAGGAGANVLTF. Written as DNA, the CDR3 is TGTGCCAGCAGCTGGGCAGGGGGCGCTGGGGCCAACGTCCTGACTTTC.

The chain is built from TRBV9 and TRBJ2-1; D call uncertain. The CDR3 is 12 residues long. The ends were cut back, 4 bases at V and 1 base at J, with 3 bases in the middle. Germline CDR1 is SGDLS and CDR2 is YYNGEE. The CDR3 DNA sequence: TGTGCCAGCAGCCAGTCCTACAATGAGCAGTTCTTC. This sequence encodes CASSQSYNEQFF.

This clone was observed a handful of times. The gene calls are TRBV5-6 and TRBJ1-2; no clear D. Deletions cut 1 base from V and 0 bases from J, with 10 bases between. This CDR3 contains 15 residues. Germline V CDR1 and CDR2: SGHDT, YYEEEE. CDR3 loop: CASSLYAAPNYGYTF. CDR3 in DNA: TGTGCCAGCAGCTTGTATGCGGCCCCTAACTATGGCTACACCTTC.

This clone came up a few times. This chain connects TRBV18 to TRBJ2-7; 10 bases line up with TRBD1. V lost 6 bases, J lost 2 bases, and 10 bases stayed unmatched. Germline V gene lookup returns CDR1 KGHSH and CDR2 LQKENI. The CDR3 runs 16 residues. The CDR3 is CASSPLAGTGAYEQYF. The CDR3 bases are TGTGCCAGCTCCCCGCTGGCCGGGACAGGGGCCTACGAGCAGTACTTC. The full variable domain, with the rest looked up from reference TRBV18 and TRBJ2-7, is NAGVMQNPRHLVRRRGQEARLRCSPMKGHSHVYWYRQLPEEGLKFMVYLQKENIIDESGMPKERFSAEFPKEGPSILRIQQVVRGDSAAYFCASSPLAGTGAYEQYFGPGTRLTVT.

The table lists this clone with many counts. The gene calls are TRBV18 and TRBJ2-7; 7 nucleotides align to TRBD1. CDR1 is KGHSH and CDR2 is LQKENI in the germline V gene. This CDR3 spans 15 amino acids. V gave up 6 bases and J gave up 5 bases; unmatched junction bases: 13. The CDR3 DNA follows: TGTGCCAGCTCGCTCAACAGGGGCGGTGGCAACGAGCAGTACTTC. Translation gives CASSLNRGGGNEQYF.